This T cell receptor beta chain was captured by sequencing in a study of blood T cell repertoires in COVID-19. Study context: T cells, B-cell-depleted T cells, or PBMCs provided the cDNA or gDNA that served as material.

This clone was counted only a few times. Some clones are missing from TCRdb's copy, which holds only in-frame ones; the method was immunoSEQ multiplex PCR. This sample carries roughly 140,000 clones, almost 80% of them seen once, and the ten largest clones take approximately 8%. Sequencing input: peripheral blood. The sequence derives from a man aged 45-60 years with active or convalescent COVID-19.

CDR3 amino acids: CASSSGTEVGYTF. CDR3 nucleotide sequence: TGTGCCAGCAGCTCCGGGACAGAAGTCGGCTACACCTTC. This chain uses TRBV13 with TRBJ1-2, with TRBD1 matching over 7 bases. With 4 bases clipped from V and 8 bases from J, the junction kept 7 bases outside the gene matches. CDR3 length equals 13 residues. The germline gives CDR1 PRHDT, CDR2 FYEKMQ (reference sequence).